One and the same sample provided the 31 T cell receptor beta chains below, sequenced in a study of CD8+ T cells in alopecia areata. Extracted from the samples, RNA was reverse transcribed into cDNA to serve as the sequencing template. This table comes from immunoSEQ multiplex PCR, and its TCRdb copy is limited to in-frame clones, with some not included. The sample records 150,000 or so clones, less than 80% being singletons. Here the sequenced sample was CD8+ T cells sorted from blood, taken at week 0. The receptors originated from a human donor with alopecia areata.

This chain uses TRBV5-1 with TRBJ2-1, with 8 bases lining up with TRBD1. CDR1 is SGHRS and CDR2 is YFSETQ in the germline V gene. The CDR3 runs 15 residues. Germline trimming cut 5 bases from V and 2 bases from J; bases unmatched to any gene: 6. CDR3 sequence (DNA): TGCGCCAGCAGGGTGGGACAGGAGACCTACAATGAGCAGTTCTTC. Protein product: CASRVGQETYNEQFF. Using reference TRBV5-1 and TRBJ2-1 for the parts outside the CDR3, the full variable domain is KAGVTQTPRYLIKTRGQQVTLSCSPISGHRSVSWYQQTPGQGLQFLFEYFSETQRNKGNFPGRFSGRQFSNSRSEMNVSTLELGDSALYLCASRVGQETYNEQFFGPGTRLTVL.

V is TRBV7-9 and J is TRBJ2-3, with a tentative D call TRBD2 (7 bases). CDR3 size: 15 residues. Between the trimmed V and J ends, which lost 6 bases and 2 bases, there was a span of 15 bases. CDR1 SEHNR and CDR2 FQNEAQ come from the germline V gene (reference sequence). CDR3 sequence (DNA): TGTGCCAGCAGTCTACGGGGGGCCGACACAGATACGCAGTATTTT. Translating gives CASSLRGADTDTQYF. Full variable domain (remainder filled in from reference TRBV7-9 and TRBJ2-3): DTGVSQNPRHKITKRGQNVTFRCDPISEHNRLYWYRQTLGQGPEFLTYFQNEAQLEKSRLLSDRFSAERPKGSFSTLEIQRTEQGDSAMYLCASSLRGADTDTQYFGPGTRLTVL.

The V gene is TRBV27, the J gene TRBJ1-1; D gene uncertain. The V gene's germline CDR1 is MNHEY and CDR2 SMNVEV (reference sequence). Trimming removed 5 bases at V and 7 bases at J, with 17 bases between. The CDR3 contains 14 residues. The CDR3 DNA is TGTGCCAGCAGTCCCTTCTGGCAGCCAAGTGAAGCTTTCTTT. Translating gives CASSPFWQPSEAFF.

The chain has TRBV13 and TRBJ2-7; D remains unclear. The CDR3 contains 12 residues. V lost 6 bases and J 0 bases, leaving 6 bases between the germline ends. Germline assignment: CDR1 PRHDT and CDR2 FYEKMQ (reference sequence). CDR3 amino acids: CASRGSSYEQYF. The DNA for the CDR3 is TGTGCCAGCAGGGGCAGCTCCTACGAGCAGTACTTC.

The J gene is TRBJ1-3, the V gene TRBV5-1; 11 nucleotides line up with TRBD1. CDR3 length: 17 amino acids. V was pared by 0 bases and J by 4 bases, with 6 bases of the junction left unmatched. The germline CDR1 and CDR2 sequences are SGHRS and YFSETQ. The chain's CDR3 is CASSLAGQGAWGNTIYF. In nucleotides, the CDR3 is TGCGCCAGCAGCTTGGCCGGACAGGGGGCATGGGGAAACACCATATATTTT.

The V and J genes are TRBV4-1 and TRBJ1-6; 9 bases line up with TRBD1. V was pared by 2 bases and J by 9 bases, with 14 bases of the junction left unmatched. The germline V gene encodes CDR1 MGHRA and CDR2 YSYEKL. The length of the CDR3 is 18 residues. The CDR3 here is CASSQLVNRDREGSPLHF. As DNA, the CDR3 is TGCGCCAGCAGCCAACTCGTTAACCGGGACAGGGAAGGTTCACCCCTCCACTTT.

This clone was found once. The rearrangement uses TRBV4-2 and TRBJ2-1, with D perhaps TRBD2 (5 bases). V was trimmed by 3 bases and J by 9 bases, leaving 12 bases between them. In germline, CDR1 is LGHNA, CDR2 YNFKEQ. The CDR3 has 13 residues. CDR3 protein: CASSQDNGGEQFF. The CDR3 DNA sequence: TGTGCCAGCAGCCAGGATAACGGAGGTGAGCAGTTCTTC.

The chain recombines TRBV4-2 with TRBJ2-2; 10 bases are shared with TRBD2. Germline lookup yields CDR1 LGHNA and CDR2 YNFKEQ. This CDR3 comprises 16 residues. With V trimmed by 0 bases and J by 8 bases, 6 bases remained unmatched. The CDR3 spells CASSQDETSGRGELFF. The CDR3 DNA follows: TGTGCCAGCAGCCAAGATGAGACTAGCGGGCGGGGGGAGCTGTTTTTT.

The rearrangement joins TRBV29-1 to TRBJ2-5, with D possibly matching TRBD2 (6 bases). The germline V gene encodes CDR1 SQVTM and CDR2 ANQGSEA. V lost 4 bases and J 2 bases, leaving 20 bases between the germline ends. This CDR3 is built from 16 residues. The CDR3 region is CSVADSFWDSQETQYF. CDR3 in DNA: TGCAGCGTTGCGGACTCTTTCTGGGACTCACAAGAGACCCAGTACTTC.

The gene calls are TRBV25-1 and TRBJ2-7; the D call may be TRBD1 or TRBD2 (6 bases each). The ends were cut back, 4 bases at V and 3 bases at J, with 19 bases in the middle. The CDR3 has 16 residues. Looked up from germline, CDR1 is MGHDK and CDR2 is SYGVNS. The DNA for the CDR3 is TGTGCCAGCAGTGCTCGTGGGAAGGGGGGCTTCTACGAGCAGTACTTC. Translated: CASSARGKGGFYEQYF.

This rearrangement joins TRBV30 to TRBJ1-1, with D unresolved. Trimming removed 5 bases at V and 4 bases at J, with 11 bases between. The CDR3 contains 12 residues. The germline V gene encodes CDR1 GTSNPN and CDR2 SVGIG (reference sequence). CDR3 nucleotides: TGTGCCTGGGGTCAAGGAGGCACTGAAGCTTTCTTT. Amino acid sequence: CAWGQGGTEAFF.

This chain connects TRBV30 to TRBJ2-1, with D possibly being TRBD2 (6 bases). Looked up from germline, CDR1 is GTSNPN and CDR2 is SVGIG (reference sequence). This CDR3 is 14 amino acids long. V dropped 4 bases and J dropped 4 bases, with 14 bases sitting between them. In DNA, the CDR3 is TGTGCCTGGACCGGGACCCGGGGGTACAATGAGCAGTTCTTC. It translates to CAWTGTRGYNEQFF.

The CDR3 bases are TGTGCCAGTAGTATTCCCGACAGGGTAGCTGGCTACACCTTC. Translated: CASSIPDRVAGYTF. The chain uses TRBV19 and TRBJ1-2; the match to TRBD1 covers 7 bases. Germline V lookup: CDR1 LNHDA, CDR2 SQIVND (reference sequence). V shed 3 bases and J 7 bases; nucleotides not matched to a gene: 8. This CDR3 comprises 14 residues.

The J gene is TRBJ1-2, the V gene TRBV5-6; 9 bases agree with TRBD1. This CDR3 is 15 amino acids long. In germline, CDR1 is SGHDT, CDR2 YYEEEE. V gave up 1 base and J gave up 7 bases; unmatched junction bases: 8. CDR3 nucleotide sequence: TGTGCCAGCAGCTTGATGGTCGGGACAGGGTCTGGCTACACCTTC. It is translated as CASSLMVGTGSGYTF. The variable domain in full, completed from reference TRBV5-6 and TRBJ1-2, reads DAGVTQSPTHLIKTRGQQVTLRCSPKSGHDTVSWYQQALGQGPQFIFQYYEEEERQRGNFPDRFSGHQFPNYSSELNVNALLLGDSALYLCASSLMVGTGSGYTFGSGTRLTVV.

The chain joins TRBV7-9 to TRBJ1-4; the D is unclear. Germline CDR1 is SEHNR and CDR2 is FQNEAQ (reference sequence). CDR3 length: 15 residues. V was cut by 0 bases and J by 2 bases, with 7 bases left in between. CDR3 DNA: TGTGCCAGCAGCTTAGCCGGGTTCACTAATGAAAAACTGTTTTTT. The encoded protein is CASSLAGFTNEKLFF.

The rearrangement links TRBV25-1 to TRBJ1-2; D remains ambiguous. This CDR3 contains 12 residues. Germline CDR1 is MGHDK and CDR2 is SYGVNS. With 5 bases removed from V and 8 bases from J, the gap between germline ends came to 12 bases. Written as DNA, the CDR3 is TGTGCCAGCAGTCGTAGTACGGAAGGCTACACCTTC. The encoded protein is CASSRSTEGYTF.

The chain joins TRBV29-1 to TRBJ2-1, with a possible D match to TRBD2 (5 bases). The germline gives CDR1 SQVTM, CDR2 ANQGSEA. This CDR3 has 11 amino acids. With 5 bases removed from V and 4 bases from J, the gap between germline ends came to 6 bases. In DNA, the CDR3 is TGCAGCGTTCTAGCTTACAATGAGCAGTTCTTC. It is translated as CSVLAYNEQFF.

This CDR3 reads CASRPGTGGPKLFF. CDR3 nucleotide sequence: TGTGCCAGCCGTCCCGGGACAGGGGGCCCAAAACTGTTTTTT. The rearrangement links TRBV11-2 to TRBJ1-4; 12 nucleotides match TRBD1. Germline trimming cut 8 bases from V and 10 bases from J; bases unmatched to any gene: 8. CDR3 length: 14 residues. CDR1 and CDR2 (germline): SGHAT, FQNNGV.

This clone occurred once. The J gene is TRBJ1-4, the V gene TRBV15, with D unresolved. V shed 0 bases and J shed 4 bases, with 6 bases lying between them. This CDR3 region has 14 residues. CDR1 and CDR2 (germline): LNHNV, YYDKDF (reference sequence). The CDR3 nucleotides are TGTGCCACCAGCAGAGATAGGGATAATGAAAAACTGTTTTTT. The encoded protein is CATSRDRDNEKLFF.

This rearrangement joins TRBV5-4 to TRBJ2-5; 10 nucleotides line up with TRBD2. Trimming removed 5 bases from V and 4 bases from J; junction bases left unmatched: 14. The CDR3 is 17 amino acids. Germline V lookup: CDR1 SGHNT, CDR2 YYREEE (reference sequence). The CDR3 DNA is TGTGCCAGCAGTGATATCTTAGCGGGGGGCCCTATAGAGACCCAGTACTTC. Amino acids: CASSDILAGGPIETQYF. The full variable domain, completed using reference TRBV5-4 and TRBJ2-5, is ETGVTQSPTHLIKTRGQQVTLRCSSQSGHNTVSWYQQALGQGPQFIFQYYREEENGRGNFPPRFSGLQFPNYSSELNVNALELDDSALYLCASSDILAGGPIETQYFGPGTRLLVL.

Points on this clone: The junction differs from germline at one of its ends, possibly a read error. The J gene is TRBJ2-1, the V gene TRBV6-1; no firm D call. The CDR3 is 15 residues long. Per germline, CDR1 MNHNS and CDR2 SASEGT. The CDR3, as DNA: TGTGCCAGCAGGGAAGGACGGAGCTCCTACAATGAGCAGTTCTTC. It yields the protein CASREGRSSYNEQFF.

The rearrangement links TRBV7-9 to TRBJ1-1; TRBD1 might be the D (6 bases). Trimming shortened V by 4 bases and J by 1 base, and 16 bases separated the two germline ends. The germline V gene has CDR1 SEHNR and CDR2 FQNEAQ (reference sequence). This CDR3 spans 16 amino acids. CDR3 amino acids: CASSSDGGWENTEAFF. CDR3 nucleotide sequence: TGTGCCAGCAGCTCCGACGGGGGCTGGGAGAACACTGAAGCTTTCTTT.

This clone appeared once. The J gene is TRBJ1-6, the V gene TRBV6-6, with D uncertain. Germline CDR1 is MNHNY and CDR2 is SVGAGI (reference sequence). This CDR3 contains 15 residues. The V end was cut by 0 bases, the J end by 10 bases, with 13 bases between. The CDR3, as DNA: TGTGCCAGCAGTTACTCGATATATGTCGGCTCACCCCTCCACTTT. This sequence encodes CASSYSIYVGSPLHF.

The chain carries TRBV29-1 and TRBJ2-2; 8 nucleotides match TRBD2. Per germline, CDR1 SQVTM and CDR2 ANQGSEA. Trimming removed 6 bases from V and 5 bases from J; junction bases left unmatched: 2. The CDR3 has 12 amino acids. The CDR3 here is CSVGGATGELFF. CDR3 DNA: TGCAGCGTCGGGGGGGCTACCGGGGAGCTGTTTTTT.

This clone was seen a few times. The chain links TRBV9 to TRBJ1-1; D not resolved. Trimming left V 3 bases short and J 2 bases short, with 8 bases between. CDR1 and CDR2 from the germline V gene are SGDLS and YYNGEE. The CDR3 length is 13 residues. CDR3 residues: CASSAELNTEAFF. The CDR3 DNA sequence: TGTGCCAGCAGCGCCGAGCTAAACACTGAAGCTTTCTTT.

CDR3 coding DNA: TGTGCCAGCAGCCTGGACAGGGCGAACTATGGCTACACCTTC. Amino acids: CASSLDRANYGYTF. The V call is TRBV13, the J call TRBJ1-2, with 8 bases that match TRBD1. The CDR3 runs to 14 residues. V shed 5 bases and J 2 bases; nucleotides not matched to a gene: 4. Germline CDR1 reads PRHDT; CDR2 reads FYEKMQ (reference sequence).

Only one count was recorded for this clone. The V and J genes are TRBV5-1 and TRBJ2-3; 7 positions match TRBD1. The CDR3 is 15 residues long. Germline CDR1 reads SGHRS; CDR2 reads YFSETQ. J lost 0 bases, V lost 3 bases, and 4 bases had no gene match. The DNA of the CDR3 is TGCGCCAGCAGCTACCCAGGGGGAAGCACAGATACGCAGTATTTT. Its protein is CASSYPGGSTDTQYF.

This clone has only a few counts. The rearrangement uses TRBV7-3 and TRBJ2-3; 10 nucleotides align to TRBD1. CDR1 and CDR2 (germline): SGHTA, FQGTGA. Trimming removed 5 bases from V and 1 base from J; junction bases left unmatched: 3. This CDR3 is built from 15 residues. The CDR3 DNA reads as TGTGCCAGCAGCCACGGGACAGGGGGCACAGATACGCAGTATTTT. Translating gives CASSHGTGGTDTQYF.

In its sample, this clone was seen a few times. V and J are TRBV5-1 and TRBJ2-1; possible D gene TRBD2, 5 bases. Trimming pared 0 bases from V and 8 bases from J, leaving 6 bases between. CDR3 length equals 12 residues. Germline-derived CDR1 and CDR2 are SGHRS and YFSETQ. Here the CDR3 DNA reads TGCGCCAGCAGCTTGGTCGGGGATGAGCAGTTCTTC. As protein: CASSLVGDEQFF.

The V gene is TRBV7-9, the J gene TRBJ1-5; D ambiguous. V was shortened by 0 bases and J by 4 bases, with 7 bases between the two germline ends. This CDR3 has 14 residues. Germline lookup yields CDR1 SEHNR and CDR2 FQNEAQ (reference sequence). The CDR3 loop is CASSLAEGNQPQHF. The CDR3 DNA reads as TGTGCCAGCAGCTTAGCCGAGGGTAATCAGCCCCAGCATTTT.

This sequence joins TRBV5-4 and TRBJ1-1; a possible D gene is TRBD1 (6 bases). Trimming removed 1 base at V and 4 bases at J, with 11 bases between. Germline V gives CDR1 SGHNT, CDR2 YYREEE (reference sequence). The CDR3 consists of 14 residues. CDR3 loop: CASSLLGGSTEAFF. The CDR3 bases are TGTGCCAGCAGCTTGTTAGGGGGAAGCACTGAAGCTTTCTTT.